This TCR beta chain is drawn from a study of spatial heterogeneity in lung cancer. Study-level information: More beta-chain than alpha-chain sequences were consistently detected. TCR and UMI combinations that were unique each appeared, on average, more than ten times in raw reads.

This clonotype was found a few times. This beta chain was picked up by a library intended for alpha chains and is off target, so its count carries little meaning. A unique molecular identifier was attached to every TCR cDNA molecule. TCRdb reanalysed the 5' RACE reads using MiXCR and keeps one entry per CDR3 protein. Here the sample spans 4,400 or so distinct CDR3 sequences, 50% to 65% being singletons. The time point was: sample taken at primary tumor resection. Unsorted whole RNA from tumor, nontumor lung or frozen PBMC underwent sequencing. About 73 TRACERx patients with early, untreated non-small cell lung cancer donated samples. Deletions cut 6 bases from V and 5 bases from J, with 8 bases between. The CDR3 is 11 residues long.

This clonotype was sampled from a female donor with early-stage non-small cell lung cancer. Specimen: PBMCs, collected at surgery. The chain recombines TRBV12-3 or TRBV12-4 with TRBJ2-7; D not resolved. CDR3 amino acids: CASSSGNEQYF. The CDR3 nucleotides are TGTGCCAGCAGCTCGGGTAACGAGCAGTACTTC.